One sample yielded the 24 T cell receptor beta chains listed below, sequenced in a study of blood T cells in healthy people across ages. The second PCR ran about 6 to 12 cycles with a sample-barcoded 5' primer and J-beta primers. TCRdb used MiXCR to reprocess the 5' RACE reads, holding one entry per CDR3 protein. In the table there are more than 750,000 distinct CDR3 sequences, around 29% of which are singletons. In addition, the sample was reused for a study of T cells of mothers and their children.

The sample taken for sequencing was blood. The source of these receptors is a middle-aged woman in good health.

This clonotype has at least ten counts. CDR3 coding DNA: TGTGCCAGCAGTTCCGAACCGGGGCGTCAAGAGACCCAGTACTTC. It is translated as CASSSEPGRQETQYF. J is TRBJ2-5 and V is TRBV7-2, with D perhaps given as TRBD1 or TRBD2 (5 bases each). The germline V gene has CDR1 SGHTA and CDR2 FQGNSA. V lost 6 bases and J 2 bases, leaving 16 bases between the germline ends. The CDR3 spans 15 residues.

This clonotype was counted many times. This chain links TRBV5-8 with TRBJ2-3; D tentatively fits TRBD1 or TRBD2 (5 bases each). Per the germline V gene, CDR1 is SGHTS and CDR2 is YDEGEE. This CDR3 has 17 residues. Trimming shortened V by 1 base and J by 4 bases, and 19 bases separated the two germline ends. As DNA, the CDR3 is TGTGCCAGCAGCTTGTTGGGGGATGGGGTCATCGCAGATACGCAGTATTTT. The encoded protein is CASSLLGDGVIADTQYF.

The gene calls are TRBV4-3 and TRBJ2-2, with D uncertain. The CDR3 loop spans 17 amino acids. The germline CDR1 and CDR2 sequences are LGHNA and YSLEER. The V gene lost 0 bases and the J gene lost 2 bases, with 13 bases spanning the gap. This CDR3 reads CASSQDRLVYNTGELFF. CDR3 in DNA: TGCGCCAGCAGCCAAGATCGTCTCGTCTACAACACCGGGGAGCTGTTTTTT.

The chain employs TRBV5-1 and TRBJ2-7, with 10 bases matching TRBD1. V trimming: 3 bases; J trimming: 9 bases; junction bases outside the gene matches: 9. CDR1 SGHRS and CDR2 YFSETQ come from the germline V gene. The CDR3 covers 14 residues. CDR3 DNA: TGCGCCAGCAGCTCGGATACCGGGACAGGGGTGCAGTACTTC. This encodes CASSSDTGTGVQYF.

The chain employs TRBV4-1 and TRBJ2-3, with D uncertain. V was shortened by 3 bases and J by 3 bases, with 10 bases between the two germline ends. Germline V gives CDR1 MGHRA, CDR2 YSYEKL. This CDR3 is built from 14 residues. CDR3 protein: CASSQGTWTDTQYF. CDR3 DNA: TGCGCCAGCAGCCAGGGTACGTGGACAGATACGCAGTATTTT.

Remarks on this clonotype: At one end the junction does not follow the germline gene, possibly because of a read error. The CDR3: CASSDPRRTGANVRTF. The CDR3 nucleotides are TGTGCCAGCAGTGACCCTCGTCGGACTGGGGCCAACGTCCGGACTTTC. The chain combines TRBV6-2 or TRBV6-3 with TRBJ2-6; the D gene could be TRBD1 or TRBD2 (5 bases each). The CDR3 loop spans 16 amino acids. Germline values: CDR1 MNHEY, CDR2 SVGEGT.

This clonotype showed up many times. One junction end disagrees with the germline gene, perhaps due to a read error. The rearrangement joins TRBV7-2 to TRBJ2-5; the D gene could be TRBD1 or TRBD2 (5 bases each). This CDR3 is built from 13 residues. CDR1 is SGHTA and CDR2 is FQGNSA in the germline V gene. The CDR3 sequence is CASSPWMGEIQYF. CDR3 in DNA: TGTGCCAGCAGCCCGTGGATGGGGGAGATCCAGTACTTC.

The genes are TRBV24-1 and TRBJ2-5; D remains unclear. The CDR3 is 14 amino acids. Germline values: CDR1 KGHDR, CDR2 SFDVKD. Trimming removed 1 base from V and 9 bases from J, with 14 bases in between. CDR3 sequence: CATSDFAQNKAQYF. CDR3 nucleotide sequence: TGTGCCACCAGTGATTTCGCCCAGAATAAGGCCCAGTACTTC.

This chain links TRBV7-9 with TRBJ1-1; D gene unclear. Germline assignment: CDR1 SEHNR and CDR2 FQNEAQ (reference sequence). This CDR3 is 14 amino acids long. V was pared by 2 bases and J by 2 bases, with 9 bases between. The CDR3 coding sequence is TGTGCCAGCAGCTTACTGATAACCAACACTGAAGCTTTCTTT. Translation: CASSLLITNTEAFF. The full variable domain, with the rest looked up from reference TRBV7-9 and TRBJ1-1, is DTGVSQNPRHKITKRGQNVTFRCDPISEHNRLYWYRQTLGQGPEFLTYFQNEAQLEKSRLLSDRFSAERPKGSFSTLEIQRTEQGDSAMYLCASSLLITNTEAFFGQGTRLTVV.

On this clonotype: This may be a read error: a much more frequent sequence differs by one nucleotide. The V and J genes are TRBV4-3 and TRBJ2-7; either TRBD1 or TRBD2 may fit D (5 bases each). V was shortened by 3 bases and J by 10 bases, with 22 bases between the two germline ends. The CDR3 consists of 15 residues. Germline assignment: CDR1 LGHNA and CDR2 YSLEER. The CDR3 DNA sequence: TGCGCCAGCAGCCAGACGATTCAGAGGGGTTTGAATCAGTACTTC. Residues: CASSQTIQRGLNQYF.

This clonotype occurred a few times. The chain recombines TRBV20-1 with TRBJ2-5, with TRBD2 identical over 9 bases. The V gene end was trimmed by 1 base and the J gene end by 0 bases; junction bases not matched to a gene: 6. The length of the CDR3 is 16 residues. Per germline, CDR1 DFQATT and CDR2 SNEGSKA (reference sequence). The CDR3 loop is CSARARSGGYQETQYF. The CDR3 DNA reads TGCAGTGCTAGAGCTCGGAGCGGGGGGTACCAAGAGACCCAGTACTTC.

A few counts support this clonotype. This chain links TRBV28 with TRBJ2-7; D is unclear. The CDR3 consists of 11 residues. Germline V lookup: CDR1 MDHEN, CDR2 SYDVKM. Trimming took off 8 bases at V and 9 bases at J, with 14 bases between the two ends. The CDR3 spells CASSTALGQYF. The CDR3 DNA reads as TGTGCCAGCTCTACAGCTCTTGGGCAGTACTTC. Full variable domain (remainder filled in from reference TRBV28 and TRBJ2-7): DVKVTQSSRYLVKRTGEKVFLECVQDMDHENMFWYRQDPGLGLRLIYFSYDVKMKEKGDIPEGYSVSREKKERFSLILESASTNQTSMYLCASSTALGQYFGPGTRLTVT.

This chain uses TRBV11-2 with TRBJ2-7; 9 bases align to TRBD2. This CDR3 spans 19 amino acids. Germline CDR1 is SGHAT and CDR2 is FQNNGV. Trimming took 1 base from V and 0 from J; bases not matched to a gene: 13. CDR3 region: CASSLGVELAGKSSYEQYF. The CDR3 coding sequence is TGTGCCAGCAGCTTAGGAGTGGAGCTAGCGGGGAAAAGCTCCTACGAGCAGTACTTC.

CDR3 DNA sequence: TGTGCCAGCAGTTTAGGGGAGGGGCTCGAGCAGTACTTC. Translated: CASSLGEGLEQYF. The chain has TRBV12-3 or TRBV12-4 and TRBJ2-5, with 7 bases that match TRBD2. The J call may be wrong; the DNA end is better matched by TRBJ2-7. The CDR3 covers 13 residues.

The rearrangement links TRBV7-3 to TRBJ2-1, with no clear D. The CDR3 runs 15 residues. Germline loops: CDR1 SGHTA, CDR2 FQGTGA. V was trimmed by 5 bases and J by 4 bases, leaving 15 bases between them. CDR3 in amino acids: CASSIQAVPYNEQFF. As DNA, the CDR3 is TGTGCCAGCAGCATTCAGGCAGTACCTTACAATGAGCAGTTCTTC.

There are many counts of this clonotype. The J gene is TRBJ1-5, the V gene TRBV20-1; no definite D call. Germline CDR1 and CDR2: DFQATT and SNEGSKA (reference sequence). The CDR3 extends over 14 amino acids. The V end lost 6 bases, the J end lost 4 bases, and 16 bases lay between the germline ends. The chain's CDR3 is CSAVSRTGNQPQHF. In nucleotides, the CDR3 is TGCAGTGCCGTTAGCCGGACGGGGAATCAGCCCCAGCATTTT.

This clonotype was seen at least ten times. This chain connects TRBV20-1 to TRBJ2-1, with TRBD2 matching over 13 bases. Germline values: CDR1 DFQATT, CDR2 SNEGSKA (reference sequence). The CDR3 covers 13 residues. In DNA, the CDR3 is TGCAAAATCGGGACTAGCGGGGACAATGAGCAGTTCTTC. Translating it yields CKIGTSGDNEQFF.

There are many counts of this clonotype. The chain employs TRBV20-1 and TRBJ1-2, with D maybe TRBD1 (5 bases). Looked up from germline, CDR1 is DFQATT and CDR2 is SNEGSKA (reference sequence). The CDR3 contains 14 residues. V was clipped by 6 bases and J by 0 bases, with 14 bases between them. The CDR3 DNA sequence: TGCAGTGCGAGCGCCGGGACCGCTAACTATGGCTACACCTTC. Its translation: CSASAGTANYGYTF.

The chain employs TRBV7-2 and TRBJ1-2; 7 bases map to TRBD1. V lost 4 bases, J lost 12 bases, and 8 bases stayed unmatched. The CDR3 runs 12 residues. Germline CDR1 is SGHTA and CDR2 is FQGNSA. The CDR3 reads CASSSGQSRNTF. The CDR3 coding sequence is TGTGCCAGCAGCTCGGGACAGTCTCGGAACACCTTC.

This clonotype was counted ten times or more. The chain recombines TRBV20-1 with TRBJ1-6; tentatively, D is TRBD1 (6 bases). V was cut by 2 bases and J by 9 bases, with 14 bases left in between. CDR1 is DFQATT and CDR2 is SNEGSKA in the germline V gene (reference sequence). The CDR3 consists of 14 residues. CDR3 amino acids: CSARPGEMSSPLHF. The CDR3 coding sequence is TGCAGTGCTAGACCAGGGGAGATGAGTTCACCCCTCCACTTT.

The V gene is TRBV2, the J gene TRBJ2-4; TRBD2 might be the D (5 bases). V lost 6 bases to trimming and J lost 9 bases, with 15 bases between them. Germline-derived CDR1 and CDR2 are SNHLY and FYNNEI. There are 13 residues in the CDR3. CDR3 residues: CASSASIGSIQYF. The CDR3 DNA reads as TGTGCCAGCAGCGCCTCGATAGGGAGCATTCAGTACTTC.

CDR3 nucleotides: TGCAGTGTAGCGGCTCCAAATTCCTACGAGCAGTACTTC. This encodes CSVAAPNSYEQYF. The rearrangement joins TRBV20-1 to TRBJ2-7; D is possibly TRBD2 (6 bases). V was trimmed by 7 bases and J by 1 base, leaving 14 bases between them. This CDR3 has 13 amino acids. The germline CDR1 and CDR2 sequences are DFQATT and SNEGSKA (reference sequence).

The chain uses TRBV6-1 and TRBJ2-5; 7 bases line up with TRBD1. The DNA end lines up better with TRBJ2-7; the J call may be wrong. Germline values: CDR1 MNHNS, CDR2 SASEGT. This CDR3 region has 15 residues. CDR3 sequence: CASSEQPGTVYEQYF. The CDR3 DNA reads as TGTGCCAGCAGTGAGCAGCCCGGGACAGTATACGAGCAGTACTTC.

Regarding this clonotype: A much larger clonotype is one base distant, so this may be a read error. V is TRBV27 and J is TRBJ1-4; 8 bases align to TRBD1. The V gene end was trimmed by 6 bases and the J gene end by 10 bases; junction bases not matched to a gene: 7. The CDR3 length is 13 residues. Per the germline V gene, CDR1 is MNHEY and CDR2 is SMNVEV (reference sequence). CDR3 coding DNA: TGTGCCAGCAGGCCCCAGGGGGCGGGAAAACTGTTTTTT. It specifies CASRPQGAGKLFF. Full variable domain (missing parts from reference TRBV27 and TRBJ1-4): EAQVTQNPRYLITVTGKKLTVTCSQNMNHEYMSWYRQDPGLGLRQIYYSMNVEVTDKGDVPEGYKVSRKEKRNFPLILESPSPNQTSLYFCASRPQGAGKLFFGSGTQLSVL.